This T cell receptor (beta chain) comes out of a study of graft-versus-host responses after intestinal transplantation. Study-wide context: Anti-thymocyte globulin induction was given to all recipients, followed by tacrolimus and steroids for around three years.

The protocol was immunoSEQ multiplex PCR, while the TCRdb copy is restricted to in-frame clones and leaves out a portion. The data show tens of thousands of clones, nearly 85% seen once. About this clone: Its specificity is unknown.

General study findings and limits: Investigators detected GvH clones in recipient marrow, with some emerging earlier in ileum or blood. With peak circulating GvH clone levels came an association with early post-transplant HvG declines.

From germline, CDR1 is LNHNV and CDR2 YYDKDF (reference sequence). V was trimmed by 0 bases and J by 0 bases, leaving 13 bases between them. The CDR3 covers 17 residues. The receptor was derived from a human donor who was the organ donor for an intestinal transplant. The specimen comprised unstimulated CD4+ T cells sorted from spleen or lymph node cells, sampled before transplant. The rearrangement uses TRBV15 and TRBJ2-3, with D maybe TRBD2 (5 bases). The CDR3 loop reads CATSRERGKISTDTQYF. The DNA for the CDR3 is TGTGCCACCAGCAGAGAAAGAGGGAAAATAAGCACAGATACGCAGTATTTT.